A single sample is the source of the 8 T cell receptor beta chains below, sequenced in a study of shared clonotypes between healthy human individuals. Repertoires were generated with immunoSEQ multiplex PCR, while TCRdb's copy carries only in-frame clones and drops some. Among roughly 2,300,000 clones listed, less than 95% were seen once. The sample taken for sequencing was naive CD4+ T cells from PBMCs. Subset meaning: CD45RA+ positively selected. Receptors were obtained from a young man in good health. Some clones in this sample may be carry-over from other donors' samples.

This chain uses TRBV19 with TRBJ1-2; D gene ambiguous. CDR1 and CDR2 from the germline V gene are LNHDA and SQIVND (reference sequence). The CDR3 loop spans 15 amino acids. The germline V and J ends were trimmed by 1 base and 5 bases, with 14 bases remaining between them. CDR3 residues: CASSIGGGSTYGYTF. The CDR3 bases are TGTGCCAGTAGTATAGGAGGAGGCAGTACGTATGGCTACACCTTC. Looking up the rest from reference TRBV19 and TRBJ1-2 gives the full variable domain: DGGITQSPKYLFRKEGQNVTLSCEQNLNHDAMYWYRQDPGQGLRLIYYSQIVNDFQKGDIAEGYSVSREKKESFPLTVTSAQKNPTAFYLCASSIGGGSTYGYTFGSGTRLTVV.

The V gene is TRBV30, the J gene TRBJ2-7; D ambiguous. CDR3 size: 12 residues. CDR1 is GTSNPN, CDR2 SVGIG, per germline (reference sequence). V lost 2 bases to trimming and J lost 6 bases, with 11 bases between them. CDR3 coding DNA: TGTGCCTGGAGTTACCCCTCCACCGAGCAGTACTTC. This gives the protein CAWSYPSTEQYF.

V gene TRBV7-2 combines with J gene TRBJ2-1; TRBD2 matches at 10 bases. The junction had 5 bases not matched to a gene; V was cut back by 6 bases and J by 0 bases. This CDR3 comprises 16 residues. Germline values: CDR1 SGHTA, CDR2 FQGNSA. The CDR3 region has the DNA TGTGCCAGCAGGACAAGACTAGCGGGCTCCTACAATGAGCAGTTCTTC. It is translated as CASRTRLAGSYNEQFF.

About this clone itself: This sample also contains other DNA sequences that code for the same CDR3. The rearrangement links TRBV7-9 to TRBJ2-6, with D perhaps TRBD2 (5 bases). CDR1 is SEHNR, CDR2 FQNEAQ, per germline (reference sequence). The CDR3 extends over 17 amino acids. V gave up 1 base and J gave up 0 bases, with 10 bases separating them. CDR3 coding DNA: TGTGCCAGCAGCTTAGGAGGGCCCCTCTCTGGGGCCAACGTCCTGACTTTC. This gives the protein CASSLGGPLSGANVLTF.

The chain combines TRBV30 with TRBJ1-4, with 8 bases lining up with TRBD1. V lost 1 base, J lost 8 bases, and 12 bases stayed unmatched. Germline V gives CDR1 GTSNPN, CDR2 SVGIG (reference sequence). This CDR3 region has 16 residues. The CDR3 DNA reads TGTGCCTGGAGTGCCCGGCCGGGACAGGCGGGGGAAAAACTGTTTTTT. Translation: CAWSARPGQAGEKLFF. The full variable domain, rest sourced from reference TRBV30 and TRBJ1-4, is SQTIHQWPATLVQPVGSPLSLECTVEGTSNPNLYWYRQAAGRGLQLLFYSVGIGQISSEVPQNLSASRPQDRQFILSSKKLLLSDSGFYLCAWSARPGQAGEKLFFGSGTQLSVL.

The chain combines TRBV10-3 with TRBJ1-5; D remains unclear. This CDR3 is 14 amino acids long. Germline CDR1 reads ENHRY; CDR2 reads SYGVKD. The germline V and J ends were trimmed by 6 bases and 4 bases, with 13 bases remaining between them. CDR3 nucleotide sequence: TGTGCCATCAGGGCCAACAGTGAAAATCAGCCCCAGCATTTT. Residues: CAIRANSENQPQHF.

This chain links TRBV9 with TRBJ1-4, with 10 bases fitting TRBD1. Germline assignment: CDR1 SGDLS and CDR2 YYNGEE. This CDR3 region has 17 residues. Germline trimming cut 4 bases from V and 3 bases from J; bases unmatched to any gene: 9. CDR3: CASSRDRGVSANEKLFF. In DNA, the CDR3 is TGTGCCAGCAGCCGGGACAGGGGTGTTTCGGCTAATGAAAAACTGTTTTTT. Full variable domain (rest looked up from reference TRBV9 and TRBJ1-4): DSGVTQTPKHLITATGQRVTLRCSPRSGDLSVYWYQQSLDQGLQFLIQYYNGEERAKGNILERFSAQQFPDLHSELNLSSLELGDSALYFCASSRDRGVSANEKLFFGSGTQLSVL.

V gene TRBV7-3 combines with J gene TRBJ2-3; no definite D call. The germline V and J ends were trimmed by 4 bases and 6 bases, with 17 bases remaining between them. Germline V gene lookup returns CDR1 SGHTA and CDR2 FQGTGA. The CDR3 contains 15 residues. The CDR3 loop reads CASSSPERSPDTQYF. CDR3 nucleotides: TGTGCCAGCAGCTCCCCCGAGAGATCCCCCGATACGCAGTATTTT.